This TCR beta chain was observed in a study of beta chain features in type 1 diabetes. Study-wide results and caveats: Any PCR bias toward short templates would affect both groups alike.

Of note for this clone: Its antigen remains unknown.

Isolated RNA was reverse transcribed in full, so expressed TCRB transcripts were sequenced. Sequenced by immunoSEQ multiplex PCR; TCRdb stores in-frame clones only, minus some. The table lists about 260,000 clones, around 68% of them singletons. Sequenced sample: naive CD4+ T cells from blood. The clonotype comes from a young man in good health.

This CDR3 reads CASRGGGDYEQYF. CDR3 in DNA: TGTGCCAGCAGGGGCGGGGGTGACTACGAGCAGTACTTC. The chain couples TRBV7-2 to TRBJ2-7, with 7 bases matching TRBD2. Trimming cost V 6 bases and J 3 bases; bases outside gene matches: 5. Germline V gives CDR1 SGHTA, CDR2 FQGNSA. The CDR3 runs to 13 residues.